This TCR beta chain was captured in a study of shared clonotypes between healthy human individuals. Method: immunoSEQ multiplex PCR; TCRdb's copy keeps in-frame clones and lacks some. This table has 2 million to 2.5 million clones, roughly 93% appearing once. Worth noting for this clone: Its antigen remains unidentified.

Study-level results: Rarefaction revealed incomplete sorted-subset sequencing despite large depth.

The receptor's source is a young man in good health. Some clones in this sample may be carry-over from other donors' samples. Sequencing used naive CD4+ T cells from PBMCs. Subset noted: CD45RA+ positively selected.

The CDR3 DNA sequence: TGTGCCAGCAGTTCCCCGGGACTAGCGAACTCCTACGAGCAGTACTTC. Translation: CASSSPGLANSYEQYF. The V call is TRBV28, the J call TRBJ2-7; TRBD2 aligns across 10 bases. CDR1 and CDR2 (germline): MDHEN, SYDVKM. The CDR3 is 16 amino acids. V lost 4 bases and J lost 0; bases outside the gene matches: 6.